The source of this TCR beta chain is a study of graft-versus-host responses after intestinal transplantation. Turning to the study itself: Isolated intestinal, liver-intestinal, or multivisceral transplants had been given to the recipients. Study-wide results and limits: Investigators detected GvH clones in recipient marrow, with some emerging earlier in ileum or blood. Peak GvH clone levels in circulation were associated with early post-transplant HvG declines. High graft-versus-host to host-versus-graft T cell clonal ratios marked allografts of patients with graft-donor macrochimerism.

This CDR3 comprises 15 residues. Germline V gene lookup returns CDR1 KGHSH and CDR2 LQKENI. Germline trimming cut 1 base from V and 4 bases from J; bases unmatched to any gene: 1. Generated by immunoSEQ multiplex PCR, the TCRdb table keeps only in-frame clones and is missing some. The sample shows more than 70,000 clones, approximately 82% of them seen only once. Regarding this clone: Its antigen is still unknown.

The chain couples TRBV18 to TRBJ2-2, with TRBD1 matching 9 bases. Sequencing used unstimulated CD4+ T cells sorted from spleen or lymph node cells, obtained before intestinal transplant. This clonotype was sampled from a human donor who received an intestinal transplant. The DNA for the CDR3 is TGTGCCAGCTCACCACTGACAGGGGGCACCGGGGAGCTGTTTTTT. Translation: CASSPLTGGTGELFF.